These T cell receptor beta chains were read from a single sample in a study of regulatory and conventional T cells in RAG deficiency. Sequencing was performed with immunoSEQ multiplex PCR; in TCRdb, only in-frame clones are kept and a portion is missing. The sample lists approximately 46,000 clones; 75% to 90% were seen once. These data also featured in a second study, about regulatory T cells.

The specimen was CD4+ effector T cells sorted from blood. The receptor source for this set is a human donor in good health. The CDR3 runs from the conserved cysteine through the conserved F or W. Fields, in order: CDR3 protein, CDR3 DNA, D gene, clone size, J gene, V gene. A D gene is named only where the DNA matches it firmly. Size values are once, few and many counts, or a class for expanded clones, and some rows have none.

CASSWTRDGELFF	TGTGCCAGCAGCTGGACTCGGGACGGGGAGCTGTTTTTT	.	.	TRBJ2-2	TRBV6-5
CSATESYGYTF	TGCAGTGCTACCGAATCGTATGGCTACACCTTC	.	.	TRBJ1-2	TRBV20-1
CASSRGGSRNQPQHF	TGTGCCAGCAGCCGCGGGGGCAGCAGAAATCAGCCCCAGCATTTT	.	.	TRBJ1-5	TRBV28
CATSREGRAGTLDYYGYTF	TGTGCCACCAGCAGAGAGGGTCGGGCGGGAACACTCGATTACTATGGCTACACCTTC	.	.	TRBJ1-2	TRBV15
CASSSLAGTGITGELFF	TGTGCCAGCAGCTCCCTCGCCGGGACAGGGATCACCGGGGAGCTGTTTTTT	TRBD1	.	TRBJ2-2	TRBV7-2
CASSRGQANQPQHF	TGTGCCAGCTCACGCGGACAGGCAAATCAGCCCCAGCATTTT	TRBD1	.	TRBJ1-5	TRBV18
CAEALLRQGGQGEQFF	TGTGCCGAAGCCCTCCTAAGACAGGGAGGGCAGGGTGAGCAGTTCTTC	.	.	TRBJ2-1	TRBV2
CASTLLGQTEAFF	TGTGCCAGTACCCTTCTTGGACAGACTGAAGCTTTCTTT	.	.	TRBJ1-1	TRBV19
CASTWNTGELFF	TGTGCCAGCACCTGGAACACCGGGGAGCTGTTTTTT	.	.	TRBJ2-2	TRBV2
CASSLARGASTDTQYF	TGTGCCAGCAGTTTAGCCAGGGGCGCAAGCACAGATACGCAGTATTTT	.	.	TRBJ2-3	TRBV28
CASSLGGHPGYTF	TGTGCCAGCAGTTTAGGGGGACACCCTGGCTACACCTTC	.	.	TRBJ1-2	TRBV28
CASSQDGPAGGLQETQYF	TGTGCCAGCAGCCAAGATGGTCCGGCGGGGGGACTACAAGAGACCCAGTACTTC	TRBD2	.	TRBJ2-5	TRBV4-2
CASSERGFNEQFF	TGTGCCAGCAGCGAAAGGGGGTTCAATGAGCAGTTCTTC	.	.	TRBJ2-1	TRBV7-3
CASSSPPGVYTQYF	TGTGCCAGCAGCTCCCCCCCTGGGGTATATACGCAGTATTTT	.	few	TRBJ2-3	TRBV7-8
CASSIGTARLTPLNGYTF	TGTGCCAGTAGTATTGGGACAGCCAGACTAACCCCCCTAAATGGCTACACCTTC	TRBD1	.	TRBJ1-2	TRBV19
CASRRGQSANEQYF	TGTGCCAGCAGGAGGGGACAGTCTGCTAACGAGCAGTACTTC	TRBD1	.	TRBJ2-7	TRBV2
CASIRFGLAGVTDTQYF	TGTGCCAGCATCAGATTCGGACTAGCGGGAGTAACAGATACGCAGTATTTT	TRBD2	.	TRBJ2-3	TRBV2
CASSSQRGTFLTYTF	TGTGCCAGCAGTTCTCAACGAGGAACGTTTCTAACTTACACCTTC	.	.	TRBJ1-2	TRBV6-5
CASSASGPYNEQFF	TGTGCCAGCTCGGCTAGCGGACCCTACAATGAGCAGTTCTTC	TRBD2	.	TRBJ2-1	TRBV6-1
CASRVTGGTNQPQHF	TGTGCCAGCAGGGTAACAGGGGGAACCAATCAGCCCCAGCATTTT	TRBD1	once	TRBJ1-5	TRBV6-1
CASSPGGANTGELFF	TGTGCCAGCAGCCCCGGGGGGGCGAACACCGGGGAGCTGTTTTTT	TRBD2	.	TRBJ2-2	TRBV7-3
CASSLEGQVIPSRQYF	TGCGCCAGCAGCTTGGAGGGACAGGTTATCCCTAGTCGGCAGTACTTC	TRBD1	.	TRBJ2-7	TRBV5-1
CASRPLGPKVYGYTF	TGTGCCAGCAGGCCCCTTGGGCCAAAGGTTTATGGCTACACCTTC	.	.	TRBJ1-2	TRBV28
CASSRYPGGSYNEQLF	TGTGCCAGCAGCCGGTATCCGGGGGGTTCCTACAATGAGCAGCTCTTC	TRBD2	.	TRBJ2-1	TRBV14
CASSSLSGNTIYF	TGTGCCAGTAGTTCTCTCTCGGGAAACACCATATATTTT	.	.	TRBJ1-3	TRBV19
CASSLWPNKLGTNNEQFF	TGTGCCAGCAGTTTATGGCCGAACAAGTTGGGTACAAACAATGAGCAGTTCTTC	.	.	TRBJ2-1	TRBV27
CASSLNTYTDTQYF	TGTGCCAGCAGCTTAAATACGTACACAGATACGCAGTATTTT	.	once	TRBJ2-3	TRBV11-3
CASSPYREQREKLFF	TGTGCCAGCTCACCATACCGGGAGCAAAGGGAAAAACTGTTTTTT	.	.	TRBJ1-4	TRBV18
CASSVRGQGDGYTF	TGTGCCAGCAGTGTCAGGGGGCAGGGTGATGGCTACACCTTC	TRBD1	.	TRBJ1-2	TRBV2
CAISESQVSQPQHF	TGTGCCATCAGTGAGTCCCAGGTCAGTCAGCCCCAGCATTTT	.	.	TRBJ1-5	TRBV10-3
CASIAAGQREAFF	TGTGCCAGCATAGCCGCGGGACAGCGTGAAGCTTTCTTT	TRBD1	.	TRBJ1-1	TRBV7-9
CASLSGQGVTNEKLFF	TGTGCCAGTCTGTCGGGACAGGGAGTAACTAATGAAAAACTGTTTTTT	TRBD1	.	TRBJ1-4	TRBV19
CASSQRERVNYGYTF	TGTGCCAGCAGTCAACGGGAGCGGGTCAACTATGGCTACACCTTC	.	.	TRBJ1-2	TRBV6-5
CASSRGTSGGYNEQFF	TGTGCCAGCAGCCGCGGGACTAGCGGAGGGTACAATGAGCAGTTCTTC	TRBD2	once	TRBJ2-1	TRBV2
CASSPLPSGSITYEQYF	TGTGCCAGCTCACCACTCCCTAGCGGGAGCATCACCTACGAGCAGTACTTC	TRBD2	.	TRBJ2-7	TRBV18
CASSTGTSGSFYNEQFF	TGCGCCAGCAGCACCGGGACTAGCGGGAGTTTCTACAATGAGCAGTTCTTC	TRBD2	few	TRBJ2-1	TRBV5-1
CASNPGHSYEQYF	TGTGCCAGCAACCCTGGGCACTCCTACGAGCAGTACTTC	.	.	TRBJ2-7	TRBV6-5
CASSLLGTNYNEQFF	TGTGCCAGCAGCTTGCTTGGGACCAATTACAATGAGCAGTTCTTC	.	.	TRBJ2-1	TRBV7-2
CASSSAGGTKNIQYF	TGTGCCAGCAGTTCCGCGGGGGGCACCAAAAACATTCAGTACTTC	TRBD2	.	TRBJ2-4	TRBV6-5
CASRTGGLDTQYF	TGTGCCAGCAGAACCGGGGGATTAGATACGCAGTATTTT	.	.	TRBJ2-3	TRBV6-5
CASRNNAATNYGYTF	TGTGCCAGCAGAAATAACGCTGCCACTAACTATGGCTACACCTTC	.	.	TRBJ1-2	TRBV6-5
CASSLEVGSGYTF	TGTGCCAGCAGCTTAGAGGTTGGGTCTGGCTACACCTTC	.	.	TRBJ1-2	TRBV7-3
CASRPDWWSNQPQHF	TGTGCCAGCAGACCGGACTGGTGGAGCAATCAGCCCCAGCATTTT	.	.	TRBJ1-5	TRBV6-1
CASSLPGSSGANVLTF	TGTGCCAGCAGCTTGCCGGGGAGCTCTGGGGCCAACGTCCTGACTTTC	.	once	TRBJ2-6	TRBV5-4
CASSQLGGVPTGELFF	TGTGCCAGCAGCCAATTGGGGGGAGTCCCCACCGGGGAGCTGTTTTTT	.	once	TRBJ2-2	TRBV14
CASSIGGRSGNVGELFF	TGTGCCAGTAGTATCGGGGGGAGGAGCGGGAATGTCGGGGAGCTGTTTTTT	TRBD2	.	TRBJ2-2	TRBV19
CASSFIRYNEQFF	TGTGCCAGCAGTTTTATCCGGTACAATGAGCAGTTCTTC	.	.	TRBJ2-1	TRBV27